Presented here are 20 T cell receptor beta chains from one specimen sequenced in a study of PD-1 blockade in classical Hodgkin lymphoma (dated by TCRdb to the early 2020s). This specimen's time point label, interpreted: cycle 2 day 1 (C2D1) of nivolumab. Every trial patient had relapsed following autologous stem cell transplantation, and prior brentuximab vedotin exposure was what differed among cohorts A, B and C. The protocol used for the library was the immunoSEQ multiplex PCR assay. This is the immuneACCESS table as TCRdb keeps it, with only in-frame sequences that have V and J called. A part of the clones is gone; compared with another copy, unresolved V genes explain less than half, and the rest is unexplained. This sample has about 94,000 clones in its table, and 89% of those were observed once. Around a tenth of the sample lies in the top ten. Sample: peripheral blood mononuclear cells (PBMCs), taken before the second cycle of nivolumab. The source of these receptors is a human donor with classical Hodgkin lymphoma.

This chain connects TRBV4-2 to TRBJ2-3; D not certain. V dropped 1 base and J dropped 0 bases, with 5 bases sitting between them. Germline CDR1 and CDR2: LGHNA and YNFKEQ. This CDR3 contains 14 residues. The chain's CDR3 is CASSQAGSTDTQYF. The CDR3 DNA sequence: TGTGCCAGCAGCCAAGCGGGCAGCACAGATACGCAGTATTTT.

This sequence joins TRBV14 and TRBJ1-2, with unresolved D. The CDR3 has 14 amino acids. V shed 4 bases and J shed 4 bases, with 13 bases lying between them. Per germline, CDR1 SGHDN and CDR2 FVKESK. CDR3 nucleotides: TGTGCCAGCAGCCCTGCGGGTAGGAGCTATGGCTACACCTTC. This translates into CASSPAGRSYGYTF. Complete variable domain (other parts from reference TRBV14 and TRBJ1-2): EAGVTQFPSHSVIEKGQTVTLRCDPISGHDNLYWYRRVMGKEIKFLLHFVKESKQDESGMPNNRFLAERTGGTYSTLKVQPAELEDSGVYFCASSPAGRSYGYTFGSGTRLTVV.

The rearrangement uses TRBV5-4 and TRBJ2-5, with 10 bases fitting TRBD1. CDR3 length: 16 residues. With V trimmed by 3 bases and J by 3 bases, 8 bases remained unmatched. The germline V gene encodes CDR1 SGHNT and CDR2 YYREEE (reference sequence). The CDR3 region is CASSSDRGLKEETQYF. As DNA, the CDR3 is TGTGCCAGCAGCTCAGACAGGGGGCTTAAGGAAGAGACCCAGTACTTC.

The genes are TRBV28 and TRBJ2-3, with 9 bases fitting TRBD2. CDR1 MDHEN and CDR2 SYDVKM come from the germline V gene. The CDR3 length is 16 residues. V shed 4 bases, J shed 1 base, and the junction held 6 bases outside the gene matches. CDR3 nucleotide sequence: TGTGCCAGCAGTTCCCCCAGCGGGGGGCGCACAGATACGCAGTATTTT. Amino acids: CASSSPSGGRTDTQYF. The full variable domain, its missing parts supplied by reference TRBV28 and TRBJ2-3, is DVKVTQSSRYLVKRTGEKVFLECVQDMDHENMFWYRQDPGLGLRLIYFSYDVKMKEKGDIPEGYSVSREKKERFSLILESASTNQTSMYLCASSSPSGGRTDTQYFGPGTRLTVL.

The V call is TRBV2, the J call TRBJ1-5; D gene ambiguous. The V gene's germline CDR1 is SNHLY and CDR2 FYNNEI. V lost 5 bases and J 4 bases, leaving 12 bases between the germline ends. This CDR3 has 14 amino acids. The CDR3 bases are TGTGCCAGCAGTCAACCTGGGAATAATCAGCCCCAGCATTTT. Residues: CASSQPGNNQPQHF.

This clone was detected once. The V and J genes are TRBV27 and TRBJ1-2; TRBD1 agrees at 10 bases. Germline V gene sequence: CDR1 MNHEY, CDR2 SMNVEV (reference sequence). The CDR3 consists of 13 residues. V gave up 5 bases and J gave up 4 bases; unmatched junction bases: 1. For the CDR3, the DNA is TGTGCCAGCAGTGACAGGGGGCGCTATGGCTACACCTTC. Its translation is CASSDRGRYGYTF.

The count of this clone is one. CDR3 bases: TGTGCCAGCAGTCGGGGGGTACAGCTTCACTCTGGAAACACCATATATTTT. It specifies CASSRGVQLHSGNTIYF. V and J are TRBV2 and TRBJ1-3; a weak D match, TRBD1 (5 bases). Germline V lookup: CDR1 SNHLY, CDR2 FYNNEI. Trimming removed 5 bases at V and 0 bases at J, with 17 bases between. The CDR3 totals 17 residues.

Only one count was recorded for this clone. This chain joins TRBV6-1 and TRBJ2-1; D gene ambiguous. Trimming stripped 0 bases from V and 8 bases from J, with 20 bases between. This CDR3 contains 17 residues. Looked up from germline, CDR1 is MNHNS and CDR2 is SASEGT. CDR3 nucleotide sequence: TGTGCCAGCAGTGAAGCGCGTTACAACACGGTCCCCTATGAGCAGTTCTTC. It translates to CASSEARYNTVPYEQFF.

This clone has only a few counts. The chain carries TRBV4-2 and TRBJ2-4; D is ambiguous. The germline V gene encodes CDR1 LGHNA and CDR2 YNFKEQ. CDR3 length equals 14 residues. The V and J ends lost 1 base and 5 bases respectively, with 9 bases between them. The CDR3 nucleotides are TGTGCCAGCAGCCAAGGGTCTCCGGAAAACATTCAGTACTTC. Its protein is CASSQGSPENIQYF.

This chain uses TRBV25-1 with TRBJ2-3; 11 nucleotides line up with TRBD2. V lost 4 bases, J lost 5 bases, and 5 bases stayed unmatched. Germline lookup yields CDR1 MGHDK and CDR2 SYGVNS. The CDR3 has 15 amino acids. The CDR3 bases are TGTGCCAGCAGTGGGGTAGCGGGAGGGCAAGATACGCAGTATTTT. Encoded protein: CASSGVAGGQDTQYF.

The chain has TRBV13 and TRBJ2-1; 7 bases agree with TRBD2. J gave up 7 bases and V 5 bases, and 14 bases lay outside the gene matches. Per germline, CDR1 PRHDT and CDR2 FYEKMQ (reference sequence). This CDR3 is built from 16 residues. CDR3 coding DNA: TGTGCCAGCAGCCCACCCGGACTAGTATCATTAAATGAGCAGTTCTTC. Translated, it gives CASSPPGLVSLNEQFF.

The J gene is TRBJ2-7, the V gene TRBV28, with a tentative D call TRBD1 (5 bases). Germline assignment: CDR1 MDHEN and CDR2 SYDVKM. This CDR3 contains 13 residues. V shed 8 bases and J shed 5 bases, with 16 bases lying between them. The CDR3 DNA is TGTGCCAGCCACAACCAGGGAATCAACGAGCAGTACTTC. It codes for CASHNQGINEQYF.

The CDR3 DNA reads as TGTGCCAGCAGCTTATCCGGGACAGGGGGCTACGAGCAGTACTTC. This sequence encodes CASSLSGTGGYEQYF. J is TRBJ2-7 and V is TRBV5-4; 11 bases are a match to TRBD1. V trimming: 2 bases; J trimming: 3 bases; junction bases outside the gene matches: 4. Germline lookup yields CDR1 SGHNT and CDR2 YYREEE (reference sequence). The CDR3 has 15 residues.

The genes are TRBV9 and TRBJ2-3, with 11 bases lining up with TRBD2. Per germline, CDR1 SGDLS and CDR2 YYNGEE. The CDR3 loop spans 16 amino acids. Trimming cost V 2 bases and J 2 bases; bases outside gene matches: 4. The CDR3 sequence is CASSVIAGGSTDTQYF. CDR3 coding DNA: TGTGCCAGCAGCGTGATAGCGGGGGGGTCCACAGATACGCAGTATTTT. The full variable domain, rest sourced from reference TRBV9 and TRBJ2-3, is DSGVTQTPKHLITATGQRVTLRCSPRSGDLSVYWYQQSLDQGLQFLIQYYNGEERAKGNILERFSAQQFPDLHSELNLSSLELGDSALYFCASSVIAGGSTDTQYFGPGTRLTVL.

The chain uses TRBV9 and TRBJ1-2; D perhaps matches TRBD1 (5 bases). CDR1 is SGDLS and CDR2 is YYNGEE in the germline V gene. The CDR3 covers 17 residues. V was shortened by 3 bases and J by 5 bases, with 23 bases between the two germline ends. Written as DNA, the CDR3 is TGTGCCAGCAGCGCAAACTCCCACCCGACAGCCCCGTATGGCTACACCTTC. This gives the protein CASSANSHPTAPYGYTF.

In nucleotides, the CDR3 is TGTGCCAGCAAAGAAACAGGGACCGGGGAGCTGTTTTTT. This sequence encodes CASKETGTGELFF. The J gene is TRBJ2-2, the V gene TRBV28; possibly TRBD1 for D (6 bases). Trimming took off 7 bases at V and 5 bases at J, with 11 bases between the two ends. The length of the CDR3 is 13 residues. The germline V gene encodes CDR1 MDHEN and CDR2 SYDVKM.

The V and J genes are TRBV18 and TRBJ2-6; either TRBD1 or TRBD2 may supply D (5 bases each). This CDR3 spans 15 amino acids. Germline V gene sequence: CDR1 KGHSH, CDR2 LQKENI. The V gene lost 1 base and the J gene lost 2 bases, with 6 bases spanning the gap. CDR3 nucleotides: TGTGCCAGCTCACCACAGGGACCTGGGGCCAACGTCCTGACTTTC. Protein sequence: CASSPQGPGANVLTF.

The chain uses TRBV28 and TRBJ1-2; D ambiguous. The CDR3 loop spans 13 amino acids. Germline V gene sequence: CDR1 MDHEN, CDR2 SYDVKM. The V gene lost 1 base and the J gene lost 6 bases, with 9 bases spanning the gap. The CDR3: CASSLYTTNGYTF. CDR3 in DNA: TGTGCCAGCAGTTTATACACTACAAATGGCTACACCTTC.

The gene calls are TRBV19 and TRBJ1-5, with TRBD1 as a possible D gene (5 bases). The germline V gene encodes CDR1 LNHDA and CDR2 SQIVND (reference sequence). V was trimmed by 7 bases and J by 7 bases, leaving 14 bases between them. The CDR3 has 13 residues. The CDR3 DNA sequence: TGTGCCAGTACTAACAGGTCAGGCCAGCCCCAGCATTTT. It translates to CASTNRSGQPQHF.

The CDR3, as DNA: TGTGCCAGCAGTTTAAGAGGGGGAACATCCTACGAGCAGTACTTC. Translating it yields CASSLRGGTSYEQYF. The chain joins TRBV28 to TRBJ2-7; D may be TRBD1 (6 bases). The CDR3 contains 15 residues. The V end lost 2 bases, the J end lost 1 base, and 12 bases lay between the germline ends. Germline V CDR1 and CDR2: MDHEN, SYDVKM.